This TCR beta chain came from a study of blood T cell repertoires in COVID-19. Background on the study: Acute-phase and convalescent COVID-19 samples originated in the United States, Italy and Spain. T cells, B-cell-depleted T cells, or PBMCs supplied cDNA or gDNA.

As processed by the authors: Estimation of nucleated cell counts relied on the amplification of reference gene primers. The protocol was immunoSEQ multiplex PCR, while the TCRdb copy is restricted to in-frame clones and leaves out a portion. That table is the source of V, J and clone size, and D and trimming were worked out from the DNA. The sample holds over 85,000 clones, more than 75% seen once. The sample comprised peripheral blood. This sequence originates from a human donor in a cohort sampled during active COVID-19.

CDR3 protein: CASSPPGSYEQYF. The CDR3 DNA sequence: TGCGCCAGCAGCCCCCCCGGGAGCTACGAGCAGTACTTC. V is TRBV4-1 and J is TRBJ2-7, with D perhaps TRBD2 (6 bases). CDR3 length: 13 amino acids. Trimming removed 4 bases from V and 3 bases from J, with 10 bases in between. CDR1 is MGHRA and CDR2 is YSYEKL in the germline V gene.